The following is a T cell receptor (beta chain) sequence with its context. Living in about two dozen US areas, the participants were between roughly 18 and 95 years of age. Assay used: immunoSEQ multiplex PCR; TCRdb lists only in-frame clones, some missing. The table has roughly 200,000 clones, 82% seen once. This sample was included in a study of blood T cell repertoires in COVID-19. At the level of the study: Samples taken during acute and convalescent COVID-19 were collected in the United States, Italy and Spain. T cells, B-cell-depleted T cells, or PBMCs provided the cDNA or gDNA that served as material.

From germline, CDR1 is KGHSH and CDR2 LQKENI. The CDR3 has 15 residues. The junction had 4 bases not matched to a gene; V was cut back by 0 bases and J by 5 bases. Input material: PBMCs or T cells enriched from blood (not recorded which). This chain links TRBV18 with TRBJ1-5; 7 bases align to TRBD1. This TCR came from a man aged 40-55 years who had recovered from COVID-19. For the CDR3, the DNA is TGTGCCAGCTCACCACCGGGACAGACTGATCAGCCCCAGCATTTT. Protein sequence: CASSPPGQTDQPQHF.